This record covers a single T cell receptor beta chain. The data stem from a study of blood T cells in healthy people across ages. As for the study in general: Capturing about one barcoded beta molecule per two T cells was achieved by template switching.

Primed by a sample-barcoded 5' primer and a J-beta primer mix, a second PCR proceeded for roughly 6 to 12 cycles. TCRdb recomputed calls from the 5' RACE reads with MiXCR, one row per CDR3 protein. The repertoire includes about 1,400,000 distinct CDR3 sequences, 59% of them detected once, and 6.5% to 8.5% sits in the top ten. Samples had at least 7 million PBMCs isolated from them. A minimum of 6 micrograms of total RNA was extracted per sample. The origin of this receptor is a man between 18 and 35 years old in good health. Material: blood.

CDR3 loop: CASSPQTGDNQPQHF. For the CDR3, the DNA is TGTGCCAGCAGCCCGCAGACAGGTGACAATCAGCCCCAGCATTTT. The chain has TRBV7-6 and TRBJ1-5; D may be TRBD1 (6 bases). V was clipped by 5 bases and J by 3 bases, with 14 bases between them. CDR1 is SGHVS, CDR2 FNYEAQ, per germline. The CDR3 is made up of 15 amino acids.